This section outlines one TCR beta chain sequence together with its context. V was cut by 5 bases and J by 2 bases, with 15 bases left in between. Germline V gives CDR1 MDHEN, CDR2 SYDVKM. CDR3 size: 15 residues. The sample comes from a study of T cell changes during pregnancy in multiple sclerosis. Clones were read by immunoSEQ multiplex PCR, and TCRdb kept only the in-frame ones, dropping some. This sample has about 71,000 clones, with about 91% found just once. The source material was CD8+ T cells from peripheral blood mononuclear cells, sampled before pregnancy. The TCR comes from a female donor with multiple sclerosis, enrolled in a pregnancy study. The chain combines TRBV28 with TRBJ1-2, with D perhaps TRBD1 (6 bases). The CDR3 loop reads CASSNRDRYNYGYTF. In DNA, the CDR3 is TGTGCCAGCAGTAACAGGGACCGCTACAACTATGGCTACACCTTC.